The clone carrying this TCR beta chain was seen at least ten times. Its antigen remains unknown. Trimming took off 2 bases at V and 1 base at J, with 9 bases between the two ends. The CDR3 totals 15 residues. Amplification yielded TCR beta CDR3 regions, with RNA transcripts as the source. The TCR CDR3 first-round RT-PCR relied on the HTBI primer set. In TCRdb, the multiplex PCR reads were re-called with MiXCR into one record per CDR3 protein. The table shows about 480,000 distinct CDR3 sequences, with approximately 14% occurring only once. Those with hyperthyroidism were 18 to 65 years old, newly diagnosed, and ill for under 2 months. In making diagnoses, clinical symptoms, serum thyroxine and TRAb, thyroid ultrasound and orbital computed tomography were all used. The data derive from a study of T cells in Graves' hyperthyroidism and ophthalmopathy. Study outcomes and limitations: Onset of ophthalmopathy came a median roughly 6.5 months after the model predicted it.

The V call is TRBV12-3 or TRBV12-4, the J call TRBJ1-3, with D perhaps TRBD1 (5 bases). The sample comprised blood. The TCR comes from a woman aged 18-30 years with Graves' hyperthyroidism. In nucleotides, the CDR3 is TGTGCCAGCAGTTTACAGGGTTCGTCTGGAAACACCATATATTTT. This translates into CASSLQGSSGNTIYF.